The 14 T cell receptor beta chains in this list originate from one sample, sequenced in a study of shared clonotypes between healthy human individuals. Naive CD8 cells lacked CD45RO and underwent positive selection for CCR7, leaving out terminally differentiated effector memory CD45RA+ cells. Only in-frame clones appear in the TCRdb table, and some are missing; sequencing was by immunoSEQ multiplex PCR. The data show some 2 million clones, approximately 94% seen once. Sequencing used naive CD8+ T cells sorted from blood. The receptors here all came from a man aged 18 to 30 in good health.

The V gene is TRBV28, the J gene TRBJ2-7, with D possibly being TRBD1 or TRBD2 (5 bases each). Trimming cost V 8 bases and J 3 bases, with 8 bases left between them. Germline lookup yields CDR1 MDHEN and CDR2 SYDVKM. This CDR3 has 11 amino acids. CDR3 in DNA: TGTGCCAGCCGAGGGGACTACGAGCAGTACTTC. It translates to CASRGDYEQYF.

The rearrangement links TRBV9 to TRBJ2-7, with 10 bases identical to TRBD2. The CDR3 runs 15 residues. Germline V gene lookup returns CDR1 SGDLS and CDR2 YYNGEE. V lost 4 bases and J lost 2; bases outside the gene matches: 6. The CDR3 region is CASSPLAGVAYEQYF. The CDR3, as DNA: TGTGCCAGCAGCCCGCTAGCGGGGGTCGCCTACGAGCAGTACTTC.

With respect to this clone: The same CDR3 can be traced to other DNA sequences in this sample. This chain uses TRBV7-9 with TRBJ2-7; 7 nucleotides agree with TRBD2. Germline assignment: CDR1 SEHNR and CDR2 FQNEAQ (reference sequence). The CDR3 is 15 amino acids. V was clipped by 1 base and J by 4 bases; unmatched bases: 7. This chain's CDR3 is CASSLVASGRYEQYF. In DNA, the CDR3 is TGTGCCAGCAGCTTAGTGGCTAGCGGAAGATACGAGCAGTACTTC.

CDR3 protein: CASSLDRDRAPEAFF. DNA of the CDR3: TGCGCCAGCAGCCTAGACCGGGACAGGGCCCCTGAAGCTTTCTTT. V gene TRBV4-3 combines with J gene TRBJ1-1, with TRBD1 identical over 9 bases. V shed 4 bases and J 6 bases; nucleotides not matched to a gene: 9. In germline, CDR1 is LGHNA, CDR2 YSLEER. This CDR3 comprises 15 residues.

V is TRBV9 and J is TRBJ1-5, with D perhaps TRBD1 (6 bases). V lost 4 bases and J lost 6, with 14 bases in between. The CDR3 is made up of 14 amino acids. Germline CDR1 and CDR2: SGDLS and YYNGEE. The CDR3 DNA reads TGTGCCAGCAGCACACAAAGGGGGGCTCAGCCCCAGCATTTT. This encodes CASSTQRGAQPQHF.

Points on this clone: Other DNA variants within this sample encode the same CDR3. This sequence joins TRBV5-6 and TRBJ2-1; tentatively, D is TRBD2 (6 bases). CDR3 length: 15 residues. The germline gives CDR1 SGHDT, CDR2 YYEEEE. Trimming removed 2 bases from V and 0 bases from J, with 9 bases in between. The CDR3 DNA reads TGTGCCAGCAGCTTCGGGGACTTCTCCTACAATGAGCAGTTCTTC. Its translation: CASSFGDFSYNEQFF.

The chain uses TRBV14 and TRBJ2-7; maybe TRBD1 (6 bases). CDR1 is SGHDN, CDR2 FVKESK, per germline. The length of the CDR3 is 15 residues. Trimming stripped 4 bases from V and 3 bases from J, with 16 bases between. DNA for the CDR3: TGTGCCAGCAGCCCCCCGCAGGGGATGAACTACGAGCAGTACTTC. Its translation: CASSPPQGMNYEQYF.

This chain links TRBV7-3 with TRBJ1-1; D is perhaps TRBD1 (6 bases). Per germline, CDR1 SGHTA and CDR2 FQGTGA. Trimming shortened V by 2 bases and J by 6 bases, and 10 bases separated the two germline ends. This CDR3 has 13 amino acids. The CDR3 protein is CASSLGGAPEAFF. CDR3 DNA: TGTGCCAGCAGCTTAGGGGGGGCCCCTGAAGCTTTCTTT. Filled out from reference TRBV7-3 and TRBJ1-1, the complete variable domain reads GAGVSQTPSNKVTEKGKYVELRCDPISGHTALYWYRQSLGQGPEFLIYFQGTGAADDSGLPNDRFFAVRPEGSVSTLKIQRTERGDSAVYLCASSLGGAPEAFFGQGTRLTVV.

The genes are TRBV30 and TRBJ1-1; D may be TRBD1 (5 bases). The V end lost 5 bases, the J end lost 9 bases, and 16 bases lay between the germline ends. The CDR3 extends over 12 amino acids. CDR1 is GTSNPN and CDR2 is SVGIG in the germline V gene (reference sequence). CDR3 sequence reads: CAWEPGRGKAFF. The CDR3 nucleotides are TGTGCCTGGGAACCCGGGAGGGGTAAAGCTTTCTTT.

The chain uses TRBV7-9 and TRBJ1-1, with D possibly TRBD1 on 6 matching bases. The V and J ends lost 1 base and 7 bases respectively, with 13 bases between them. The CDR3 runs to 14 residues. Germline assignment: CDR1 SEHNR and CDR2 FQNEAQ (reference sequence). CDR3 protein: CASSLVSGAFEAFF. DNA for the CDR3: TGTGCCAGCAGCTTAGTATCGGGGGCCTTTGAAGCTTTCTTT.

On this clone: Within the sample, other DNA sequences also encode this same CDR3. The gene calls are TRBV27 and TRBJ2-7; the match to TRBD2 covers 8 bases. The CDR3 totals 13 residues. The germline V gene encodes CDR1 MNHEY and CDR2 SMNVEV (reference sequence). V lost 6 bases to trimming and J lost 7 bases; unmatched junction nucleotides: 8. The CDR3 spells CASSLTLAGEQYF. The CDR3 region has the DNA TGTGCCAGCAGCCTTACCTTAGCGGGGGAGCAGTACTTC.

CDR3 amino acids: CASRGTGWAYEQYF. In nucleotides, the CDR3 is TGTGCCAGCAGGGGGACAGGGTGGGCCTACGAGCAGTACTTC. J is TRBJ2-7 and V is TRBV2; 9 nucleotides agree with TRBD1. Germline V gives CDR1 SNHLY, CDR2 FYNNEI. After removal of 6 bases from V and 2 bases from J, the junction contained 5 bases not matched to a gene. The length of the CDR3 is 14 residues.

About this clone: Other DNA sequences within the sample encode an identical CDR3. CDR3 DNA sequence: TGCGCCAGCAGCCAAGTTGGTGGAAACACCATATATTTT. This codes for CASSQVGGNTIYF. The chain links TRBV4-1 to TRBJ1-3, with unresolved D. CDR3 length: 13 amino acids. Germline V gene data show CDR1 as MGHRA and CDR2 as YSYEKL. Trimming left V 1 base short and J 3 bases short, with 4 bases between.

This clone showed up just once. The genes are TRBV27 and TRBJ1-5; the match to TRBD1 covers 8 bases. After removal of 6 bases from V and 5 bases from J, the junction contained 24 bases not matched to a gene. This CDR3 has 20 residues. Germline values: CDR1 MNHEY, CDR2 SMNVEV (reference sequence). CDR3 region: CASSLWGGTGGRGGHQPQHF. CDR3 DNA sequence: TGTGCCAGCAGCCTTTGGGGCGGGACAGGCGGTCGCGGGGGTCATCAGCCCCAGCATTTT.